This T cell receptor beta chain was obtained from a study of beta chain features in type 1 diabetes. Study-level findings and limits: Still unanswered here is whether HLA type influences TCRB rearrangement. Among type 1 diabetes patients, VDJ junctions had fewer insertions and more deletions.

Investigators reverse transcribed all isolated RNA, so they sequenced expressed TCRB transcripts. Profiled with immunoSEQ multiplex PCR; TCRdb holds only in-frame clones, not every one. The sample holds fewer than 400,000 clones, 6.5% to 10% seen once. Donors underwent one heparinised blood draw, around 100 mL on average. Germline CDR1 is LGHNA and CDR2 is YNFKEQ. This CDR3 region has 16 residues. V lost 1 base and J lost 0, with 11 bases in between. The sample holds a few counts of this clone. The antigen remains undetermined. Other DNA sequences in the same sample also yield this CDR3. The receptor was isolated from a young woman in good health. The material sequenced was central memory CD4+ T cells from blood. J is TRBJ2-3 and V is TRBV4-2, with TRBD2 as a possible D gene (6 bases). The CDR3 DNA is TGTGCCAGCAGCCAAGGTAGAGGGACTAGCACAGATACGCAGTATTTT. This translates into CASSQGRGTSTDTQYF.